This TCR beta chain was observed in a study of OX40 agonist ivuxolimab in advanced cancers. The table lists this clone with a count of one. Germline CDR1 and CDR2: SGHRS and YFSETQ. V dropped 0 bases and J dropped 8 bases, with 12 bases sitting between them. The CDR3 sequence is 14 residues long. Measured with immunoSEQ multiplex PCR; TCRdb has only the in-frame clones, and not every one. The top ten hold about 10% of the sample, which has about 48,000 clones, approximately 84% seen once. A history of autoimmune disease or systemic immunosuppression excluded patients. Specimen: CD4+ or CD8+ T cells sorted from blood, collected in a trial of the OX40 agonist ivuxolimab. The sequence derives from an adult with an advanced solid tumor such as melanoma, head and neck, liver or kidney cancer. The rearrangement links TRBV5-1 to TRBJ2-1; unclear D gene. The CDR3 nucleotides read TGCGCCAGCAGCTTGGGGCATCAAGGCGATGAGCAGTTCTTC. Amino acids: CASSLGHQGDEQFF.